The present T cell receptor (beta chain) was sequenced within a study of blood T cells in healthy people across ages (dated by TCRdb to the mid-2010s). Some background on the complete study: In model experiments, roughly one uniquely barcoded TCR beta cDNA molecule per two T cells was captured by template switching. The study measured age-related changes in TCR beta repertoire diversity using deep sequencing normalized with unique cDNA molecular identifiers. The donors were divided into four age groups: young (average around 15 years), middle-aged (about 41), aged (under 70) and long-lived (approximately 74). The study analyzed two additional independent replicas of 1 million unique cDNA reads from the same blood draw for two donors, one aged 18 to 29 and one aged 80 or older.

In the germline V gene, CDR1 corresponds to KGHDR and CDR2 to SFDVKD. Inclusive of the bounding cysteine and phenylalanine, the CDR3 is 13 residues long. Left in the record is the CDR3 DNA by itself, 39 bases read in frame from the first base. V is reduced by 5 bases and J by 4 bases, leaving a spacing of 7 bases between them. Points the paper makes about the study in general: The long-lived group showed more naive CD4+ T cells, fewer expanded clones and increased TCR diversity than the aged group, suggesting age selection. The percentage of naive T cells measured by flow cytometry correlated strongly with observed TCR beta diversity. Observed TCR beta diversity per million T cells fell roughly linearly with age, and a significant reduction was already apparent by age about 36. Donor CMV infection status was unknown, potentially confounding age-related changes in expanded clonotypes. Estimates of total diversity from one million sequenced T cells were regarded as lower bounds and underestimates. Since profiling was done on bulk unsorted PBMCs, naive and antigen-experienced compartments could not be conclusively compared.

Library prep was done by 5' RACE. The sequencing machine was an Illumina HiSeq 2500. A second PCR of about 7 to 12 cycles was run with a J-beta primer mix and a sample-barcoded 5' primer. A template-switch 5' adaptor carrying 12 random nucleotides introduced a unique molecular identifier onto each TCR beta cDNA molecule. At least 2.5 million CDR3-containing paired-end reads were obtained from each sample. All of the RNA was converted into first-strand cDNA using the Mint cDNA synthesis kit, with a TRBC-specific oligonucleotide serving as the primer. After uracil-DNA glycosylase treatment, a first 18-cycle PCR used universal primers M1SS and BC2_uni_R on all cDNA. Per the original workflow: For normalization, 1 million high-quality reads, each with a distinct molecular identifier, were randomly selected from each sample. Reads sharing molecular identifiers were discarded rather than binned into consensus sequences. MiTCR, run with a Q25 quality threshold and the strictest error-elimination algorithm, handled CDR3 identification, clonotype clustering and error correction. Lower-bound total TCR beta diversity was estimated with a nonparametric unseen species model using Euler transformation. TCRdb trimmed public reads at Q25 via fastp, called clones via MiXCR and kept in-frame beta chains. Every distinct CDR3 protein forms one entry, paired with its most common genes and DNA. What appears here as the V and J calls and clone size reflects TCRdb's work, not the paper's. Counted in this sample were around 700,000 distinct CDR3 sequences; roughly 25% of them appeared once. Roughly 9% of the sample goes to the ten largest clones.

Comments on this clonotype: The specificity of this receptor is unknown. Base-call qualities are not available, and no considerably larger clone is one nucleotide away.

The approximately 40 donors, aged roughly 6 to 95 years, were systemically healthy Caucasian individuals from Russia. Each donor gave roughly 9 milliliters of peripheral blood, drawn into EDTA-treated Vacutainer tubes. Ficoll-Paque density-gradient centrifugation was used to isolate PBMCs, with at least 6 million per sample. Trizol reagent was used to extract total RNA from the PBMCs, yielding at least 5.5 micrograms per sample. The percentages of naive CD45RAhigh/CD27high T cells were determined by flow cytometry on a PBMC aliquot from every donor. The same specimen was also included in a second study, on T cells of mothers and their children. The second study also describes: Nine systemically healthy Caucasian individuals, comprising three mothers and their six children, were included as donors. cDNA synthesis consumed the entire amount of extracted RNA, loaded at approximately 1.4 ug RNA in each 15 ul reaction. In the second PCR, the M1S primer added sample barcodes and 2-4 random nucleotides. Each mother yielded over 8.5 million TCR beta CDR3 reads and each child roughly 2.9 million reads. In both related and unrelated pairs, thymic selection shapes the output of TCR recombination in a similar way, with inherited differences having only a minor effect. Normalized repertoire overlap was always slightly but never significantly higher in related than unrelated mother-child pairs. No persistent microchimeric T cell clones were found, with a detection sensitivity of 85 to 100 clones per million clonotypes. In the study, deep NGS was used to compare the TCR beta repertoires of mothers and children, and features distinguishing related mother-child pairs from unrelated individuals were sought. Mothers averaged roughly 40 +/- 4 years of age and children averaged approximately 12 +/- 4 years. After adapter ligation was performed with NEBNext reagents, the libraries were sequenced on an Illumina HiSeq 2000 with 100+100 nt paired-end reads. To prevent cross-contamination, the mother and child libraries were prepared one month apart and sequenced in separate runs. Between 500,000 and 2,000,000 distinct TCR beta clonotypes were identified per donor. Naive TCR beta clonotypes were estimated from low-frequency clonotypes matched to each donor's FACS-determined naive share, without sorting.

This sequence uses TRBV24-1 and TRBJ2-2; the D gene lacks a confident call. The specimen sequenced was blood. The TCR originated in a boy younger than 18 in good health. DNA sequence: TGTGCCACCAGTGTAAAGCTCACCGGGGAGCTGTTTTTT. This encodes CATSVKLTGELFF.